This T cell receptor beta chain was captured in a study of T cell repertoires in cytomegalovirus infection. Study context: It was recently identified HLA-C-restricted and well-studied HLA-B-restricted CMV epitopes that the study used. It was the public TCR beta signatures that indicated both CMV infection and matching HLA type. General study points: Of the TCR beta families, the public ones yielded a cumulative frequency that identified carriers of CMV plus the relevant HLA.

MiXCR was run by TCRdb on the reads, yielding one entry per CDR3 protein. The table shows about 830,000 distinct CDR3 sequences, with less than 35% occurring only once. Details on this clonotype: Its antigen is currently unknown.

The CDR3 spans 19 residues. Looked up from germline, CDR1 is LGHNA and CDR2 is YNFKEQ. The V segment lost 0 bases and the J segment 4 bases; nucleotides outside the gene matches: 9. The rearrangement links TRBV4-2 to TRBJ2-3; TRBD2 matches 14 bases. The clonotype was recovered from a human donor in good health (CMV status not recorded). Some clones in this sample may be carry-over from other donors' samples. The starting material was cultured CD8+ T cells from PBMCs, obtained from culture after CMV antigen stimulation. DNA for the CDR3: TGTGCCAGCAGCCAAGATCAGTGGACTAGCGGGGGGTTCGCAGATACGCAGTATTTT. It encodes CASSQDQWTSGGFADTQYF.